The 26 T cell receptor beta chains below all came from one sample that was sequenced in a study of cytomegalovirus exposure and HLA in healthy donors (dated by TCRdb to 2016 to 2017). Libraries were prepared through the immunoSEQ multiplex PCR assay. The multiplex PCR relied on a mix of 60 forward primers for TCR Vbeta segments and 13 reverse primers for TCR Jbeta segments. Here the immuneACCESS table is served through TCRdb, limited to in-frame sequences with V and J called. Missing clones are a known gap in these copies; in checked studies unresolved V genes cover under half, and the rest lacks a known reason. The sample table contains some 90,000 clones; only one count was recorded for over 70% of them. Clones ranked in the top ten supply roughly 1.9% of the sample. What was sequenced was PBMCs. These receptors were taken from a boy aged 5 to 17 in good health and CMV-seronegative.

The rearrangement links TRBV6-5 to TRBJ2-7; 10 bases align to TRBD2. The CDR3 contains 15 residues. The V gene's germline CDR1 is MNHEY and CDR2 SVGAGI. V gave up 5 bases and J gave up 1 base; unmatched junction bases: 5. The CDR3 nucleotides are TGTGCCAGCAGTCCGACTAGCGGGCTTTCCTACGAGCAGTACTTC. This codes for CASSPTSGLSYEQYF.

This clone showed up just a few times. DNA for the CDR3: TGTGCCAGCAGCCATACAGGGTTAAATCAGCCCCAGCATTTT. It is translated as CASSHTGLNQPQHF. The V and J genes are TRBV14 and TRBJ1-5; D perhaps matches TRBD1 (6 bases). The V gene lost 3 bases and the J gene lost 4 bases, with 10 bases spanning the gap. The CDR3 is made up of 14 amino acids. CDR1 and CDR2 (germline): SGHDN, FVKESK.

J is TRBJ2-3 and V is TRBV5-4; D uncertain. Germline assignment: CDR1 SGHNT and CDR2 YYREEE (reference sequence). V lost 6 bases and J lost 1, with 18 bases in between. The CDR3 runs to 16 residues. The CDR3 DNA sequence: TGTGCCAGCACCCGAGGAGAGGTTAGTGGCACAGATACGCAGTATTTT. It is translated as CASTRGEVSGTDTQYF.

The genes are TRBV29-1 and TRBJ2-1; D perhaps matches TRBD2 (5 bases). CDR1 is SQVTM, CDR2 ANQGSEA, per germline. V lost 1 base and J lost 1, with 11 bases in between. This CDR3 contains 15 residues. The CDR3 protein is CSVEGESESYNEQFF. As DNA, the CDR3 is TGCAGCGTTGAAGGGGAGTCTGAGTCCTACAATGAGCAGTTCTTC.

This chain links TRBV6-5 with TRBJ1-5; 7 positions agree with TRBD1. Germline CDR1 and CDR2: MNHEY and SVGAGI. The CDR3 is made up of 16 amino acids. V trimming: 4 bases; J trimming: 1 base; junction bases outside the gene matches: 7. CDR3 sequence (DNA): TGTGCCAGCAGTTCCCGACAGGGCATGAGCAATCAGCCCCAGCATTTT. Translation gives CASSSRQGMSNQPQHF.

This chain links TRBV6-5 with TRBJ2-2, with D possibly matching TRBD1 (6 bases). The V and J ends lost 5 bases and 5 bases respectively, with 15 bases between them. This CDR3 is built from 15 residues. Germline lookup yields CDR1 MNHEY and CDR2 SVGAGI. Here the CDR3 DNA reads TGTGCCAGCAGTCGAAACAGGGCCTGGACCGGGGAGCTGTTTTTT. Protein product: CASSRNRAWTGELFF.

The chain carries TRBV7-9 and TRBJ2-5; 8 bases agree with TRBD2. V was pared by 5 bases and J by 1 base, with 3 bases of the junction left unmatched. The CDR3 loop spans 14 amino acids. In germline, CDR1 is SEHNR, CDR2 FQNEAQ (reference sequence). The CDR3 protein is CASSRSGTQETQYF. The CDR3 bases are TGTGCCAGCAGCCGTAGCGGGACCCAAGAGACCCAGTACTTC.

This clone was observed a handful of times. The rearrangement joins TRBV30 to TRBJ2-2; no definite D call. This CDR3 has 13 amino acids. The germline V gene encodes CDR1 GTSNPN and CDR2 SVGIG (reference sequence). V gave up 2 bases and J gave up 5 bases, with 9 bases separating them. CDR3 DNA: TGTGCCTGGAGTCTACGCGGAACCGGGGAGCTGTTTTTT. It is translated as CAWSLRGTGELFF.

The V gene is TRBV30, the J gene TRBJ2-3, with a tentative D call TRBD2 (6 bases). The CDR3 contains 14 residues. Trimming removed 1 base at V and 2 bases at J, with 10 bases between. CDR1 GTSNPN and CDR2 SVGIG come from the germline V gene (reference sequence). CDR3 residues: CAWSGVAATDTQYF. For the CDR3, the DNA is TGTGCCTGGAGTGGAGTAGCGGCCACAGATACGCAGTATTTT.

The chain uses TRBV5-1 and TRBJ1-1; maybe TRBD1 (5 bases). Germline CDR1 reads SGHRS; CDR2 reads YFSETQ. The length of the CDR3 is 16 residues. The germline V and J ends were trimmed by 0 bases and 1 base, with 13 bases remaining between them. The CDR3 DNA follows: TGCGCCAGCAGCTTGGTAGCGGGGGAAACGAACACTGAAGCTTTCTTT. Protein product: CASSLVAGETNTEAFF.

This clone came up a few times. This chain links TRBV30 with TRBJ2-3; D possibly corresponds to TRBD2 (5 bases). Germline loops: CDR1 GTSNPN, CDR2 SVGIG (reference sequence). The length of the CDR3 is 14 residues. The V and J ends lost 2 bases and 4 bases respectively, with 13 bases between them. The CDR3 DNA follows: TGTGCCTGGAGTATTACTAGAGGCTCAGATACGCAGTATTTT. It specifies CAWSITRGSDTQYF.

The table lists this clone with a few counts. Here the CDR3 reads CASSLAGGSPAGVDEKLFF. DNA for the CDR3: TGTGCCAGCAGCTTGGCAGGAGGGTCCCCAGCCGGGGTCGATGAAAAACTGTTTTTT. The genes are TRBV5-6 and TRBJ1-4; the D is unclear. CDR3 length equals 19 residues. Germline V gene data show CDR1 as SGHDT and CDR2 as YYEEEE. The germline V and J ends were trimmed by 0 bases and 6 bases, with 24 bases remaining between them.

This sequence joins TRBV30 and TRBJ2-5, with 7 bases lining up with TRBD1. J lost 5 bases, V lost 4 bases, and 7 bases had no gene match. Germline values: CDR1 GTSNPN, CDR2 SVGIG (reference sequence). The CDR3 has 13 residues. The CDR3 DNA is TGTGCCTGGACTCCGGGCAGGGGGGAGACCCAGTACTTC. Protein: CAWTPGRGETQYF.

The chain links TRBV29-1 to TRBJ2-5; weak D call: TRBD2 (6 bases). The CDR3 is made up of 13 amino acids. Germline CDR1 reads SQVTM; CDR2 reads ANQGSEA. Here the CDR3 reads CSARGVSQETQYF. The CDR3 nucleotides read TGCAGTGCCCGCGGGGTAAGCCAAGAGACCCAGTACTTC.

The J gene is TRBJ2-1, the V gene TRBV7-9; tentatively, D is TRBD2 (5 bases). Germline CDR1 reads SEHNR; CDR2 reads FQNEAQ (reference sequence). V was pared by 3 bases and J by 7 bases, with 13 bases between. The CDR3 contains 14 residues. This chain's CDR3 is CASSFLVGLNEQFF. The CDR3 nucleotides are TGTGCCAGCAGCTTTCTAGTCGGACTGAATGAGCAGTTCTTC.

The genes are TRBV7-8 and TRBJ1-5; D gene ambiguous. Germline CDR1 and CDR2: SGHVS and FQNEAQ. Trimming pared 4 bases from V and 5 bases from J, leaving 21 bases between. This CDR3 has 17 residues. The CDR3 DNA is TGTGCCAGCAGCTCCGACCCCCGGGAGCGAGGAGATCAGCCCCAGCATTTT. As protein: CASSSDPRERGDQPQHF.

The chain carries TRBV6-4 and TRBJ1-6, with TRBD1 identical over 9 bases. Germline V gives CDR1 MRHNA, CDR2 SNTAGT. The CDR3 runs 16 residues. Trimming cost V 6 bases and J 7 bases; bases outside gene matches: 10. The CDR3 spells CASRESPGTGNSPLHF. The CDR3 DNA reads TGTGCCAGCAGAGAATCTCCCGGGACAGGGAATTCACCCCTCCACTTT.

The V call is TRBV7-9, the J call TRBJ2-1, with 7 positions matching TRBD1. V shed 6 bases, J shed 5 bases, and the junction held 13 bases outside the gene matches. This CDR3 has 16 amino acids. Germline V gene data show CDR1 as SEHNR and CDR2 as FQNEAQ (reference sequence). Written as DNA, the CDR3 is TGTGCCAGCAGACCCTCGGGACAGATAATAAACAATGAGCAGTTCTTC. Protein sequence: CASRPSGQIINNEQFF.

The chain combines TRBV5-8 with TRBJ1-5; a possible D gene is TRBD1 (6 bases). V was trimmed by 3 bases and J by 7 bases, leaving 14 bases between them. Germline V gene sequence: CDR1 SGHTS, CDR2 YDEGEE. The CDR3 sequence is 14 residues long. CDR3 DNA sequence: TGTGCCAGCAGCTCGGACAGACCTTTACAGCCCCAGCATTTT. Protein product: CASSSDRPLQPQHF.

The V and J genes are TRBV28 and TRBJ2-7, with D maybe TRBD1 (5 bases). The CDR3 runs to 13 residues. The germline V gene encodes CDR1 MDHEN and CDR2 SYDVKM. V was trimmed by 7 bases and J by 0 bases, leaving 10 bases between them. The CDR3 DNA reads TGTGCCAGCATAGGGGCTGCCTCCTACGAGCAGTACTTC. Its translation is CASIGAASYEQYF.

In its sample, this clone was seen a few times. The gene calls are TRBV27 and TRBJ1-1; 7 bases match TRBD1. Germline assignment: CDR1 MNHEY and CDR2 SMNVEV (reference sequence). V lost 4 bases to trimming and J lost 1 base; unmatched junction nucleotides: 3. CDR3 size: 14 residues. The CDR3 reads CASSWDSKNTEAFF. CDR3 nucleotides: TGTGCCAGCAGTTGGGACAGTAAGAACACTGAAGCTTTCTTT.

This clone was counted a few times. The genes are TRBV28 and TRBJ2-7, with TRBD2 identical over 11 bases. With V trimmed by 6 bases and J by 2 bases, 6 bases remained unmatched. The CDR3 totals 15 residues. Germline V gene data show CDR1 as MDHEN and CDR2 as SYDVKM. CDR3 sequence (DNA): TGTGCCAGCAGCCCCGGGACTAGCGGTACCTACGAGCAGTACTTC. Translating gives CASSPGTSGTYEQYF.

The V and J genes are TRBV4-3 and TRBJ2-1; 8 bases line up with TRBD2. The CDR3 covers 22 residues. J was trimmed by 0 bases and V by 0 bases; bases with no gene match: 19. The germline CDR1 and CDR2 sequences are LGHNA and YSLEER. Written as DNA, the CDR3 is TGCGCCAGCAGCCAAGATGGAGTGGGGCAAAGCGGGGGAGCTAGCTCCTACAATGAGCAGTTCTTC. Amino acid sequence: CASSQDGVGQSGGASSYNEQFF.

The J gene is TRBJ1-2, the V gene TRBV30; maybe TRBD1 (6 bases). This CDR3 contains 16 residues. V gave up 0 bases and J gave up 1 base, with 15 bases separating them. CDR1 GTSNPN and CDR2 SVGIG come from the germline V gene (reference sequence). DNA of the CDR3: TGTGCCTGGAGTGTACTGGACAGATCAATTAACTATGGCTACACCTTC. Protein sequence: CAWSVLDRSINYGYTF. The whole variable domain, remainder taken from reference TRBV30 and TRBJ1-2, is SQTIHQWPATLVQPVGSPLSLECTVEGTSNPNLYWYRQAAGRGLQLLFYSVGIGQISSEVPQNLSASRPQDRQFILSSKKLLLSDSGFYLCAWSVLDRSINYGYTFGSGTRLTVV.

The chain joins TRBV30 to TRBJ2-3; weak D call: TRBD2 (5 bases). Germline V gives CDR1 GTSNPN, CDR2 SVGIG (reference sequence). The CDR3 contains 13 residues. The V and J ends lost 2 bases and 8 bases respectively, with 14 bases between them. CDR3: CAWSIVGDGTQYF. CDR3 nucleotide sequence: TGTGCCTGGAGTATAGTGGGAGACGGTACGCAGTATTTT.

The chain joins TRBV7-6 to TRBJ2-7; 9 nucleotides align to TRBD1. The CDR3 loop spans 15 amino acids. The V gene's germline CDR1 is SGHVS and CDR2 FNYEAQ. Unmatched junction bases numbered 9, after V lost 5 bases and J lost 4 bases. CDR3 sequence: CASSGRTGAPYEQYF. Written as DNA, the CDR3 is TGTGCCAGCAGCGGACGGACAGGGGCCCCTTACGAGCAGTACTTC.